These 8 T cell receptor beta chains came from one sample sequenced in a study of blood T cell repertoires in COVID-19. Profiled with immunoSEQ multiplex PCR; TCRdb holds only in-frame clones, not every one. The sample yields more than 300,000 clones, approximately 90% seen once. The sequencing sample was made of PBMCs or T cells enriched from blood (not recorded which). Receptors were obtained from a woman in her thirties who had been exposed to COVID-19.

This rearrangement joins TRBV11-1 to TRBJ2-1; TRBD2 aligns across 7 bases. Germline V gene data show CDR1 as SGHAT and CDR2 as FQDESV (reference sequence). This CDR3 is built from 14 residues. The ends lost 8 bases at V and 6 bases at J; junction bases unmatched: 10. The DNA for the CDR3 is TGTGCCAGCTCTGAGGGACTACCCTCCAATGAGCAGTTCTTC. As protein: CASSEGLPSNEQFF. The variable domain in full, with the rest retrieved from reference TRBV11-1 and TRBJ2-1, is EAEVAQSPRYKITEKSQAVAFWCDPISGHATLYWYRQILGQGPELLVQFQDESVVDDSQLPKDRFSAERLKGVDSTLKIQPAELGDSAMYLCASSEGLPSNEQFFGPGTRLTVL.

The V call is TRBV10-1, the J call TRBJ2-2; D perhaps matches TRBD1 (6 bases). Trimming left V 6 bases short and J 3 bases short, with 14 bases between. The germline CDR1 and CDR2 sequences are WNHNN and SYGVQD (reference sequence). The CDR3 is 15 amino acids. The CDR3 spells CASRATGGYTGELFF. The DNA of the CDR3 is TGCGCCAGCAGAGCGACAGGAGGTTACACCGGGGAGCTGTTTTTT.

The chain joins TRBV7-2 to TRBJ1-3; 7 bases are a match to TRBD1. The germline CDR1 and CDR2 sequences are SGHTA and FQGNSA. After removal of 0 bases from V and 0 bases from J, the junction contained 8 bases not matched to a gene. The CDR3 loop spans 18 amino acids. As DNA, the CDR3 is TGTGCCAGCAGCTTAGCGGGGCAGGGGGGTATCTCTGGAAACACCATATATTTT. It translates to CASSLAGQGGISGNTIYF.

CDR3 nucleotide sequence: TGTGCCAGCAGCTTAGAGAGACAGGGTCGGCATGAGCAGTTCTTC. This codes for CASSLERQGRHEQFF. This sequence joins TRBV5-4 and TRBJ2-1, with 7 bases fitting TRBD1. CDR1 is SGHNT, CDR2 YYREEE, per germline (reference sequence). The CDR3 is made up of 15 amino acids. With V trimmed by 2 bases and J by 8 bases, 10 bases remained unmatched. Variable domain in full (rest from reference TRBV5-4 and TRBJ2-1): ETGVTQSPTHLIKTRGQQVTLRCSSQSGHNTVSWYQQALGQGPQFIFQYYREEENGRGNFPPRFSGLQFPNYSSELNVNALELDDSALYLCASSLERQGRHEQFFGPGTRLTVL.

The CDR3 DNA is TGTGCCAGCAAGGGGGCTGGCATTCAGTACTTC. Translating gives CASKGAGIQYF. V and J are TRBV2 and TRBJ2-4, with 7 positions matching TRBD1. Germline V gene data show CDR1 as SNHLY and CDR2 as FYNNEI. Trimming took 7 bases from V and 9 from J; bases not matched to a gene: 3. This CDR3 region has 11 residues.

CDR3 sequence (DNA): TGTGCCAGCAGCCCCGACACCACTTACGAGCAGTACTTC. Translated: CASSPDTTYEQYF. This chain links TRBV4-2 with TRBJ2-7, with D unresolved. The germline V and J ends were trimmed by 4 bases and 4 bases, with 11 bases remaining between them. The CDR3 has 13 residues. Germline CDR1 and CDR2: LGHNA and YNFKEQ.

The chain combines TRBV19 with TRBJ1-2; D remains ambiguous. V lost 9 bases and J lost 1, with 15 bases in between. Germline V CDR1 and CDR2: LNHDA, SQIVND (reference sequence). This CDR3 comprises 14 residues. The chain's CDR3 is CASSTASFNYGYTF. CDR3 coding DNA: TGTGCCAGCTCGACTGCCTCCTTTAACTATGGCTACACCTTC.

This clone was seen only once. This chain uses TRBV27 with TRBJ1-2; D is perhaps TRBD1 (6 bases). This CDR3 comprises 13 residues. Trimming cost V 5 bases and J 3 bases, with 10 bases left between them. Germline V gene sequence: CDR1 MNHEY, CDR2 SMNVEV (reference sequence). The CDR3 region is CASSPDRHYGYTF. In DNA form, the CDR3 reads TGTGCCAGCAGTCCCGACAGGCACTATGGCTACACCTTC.